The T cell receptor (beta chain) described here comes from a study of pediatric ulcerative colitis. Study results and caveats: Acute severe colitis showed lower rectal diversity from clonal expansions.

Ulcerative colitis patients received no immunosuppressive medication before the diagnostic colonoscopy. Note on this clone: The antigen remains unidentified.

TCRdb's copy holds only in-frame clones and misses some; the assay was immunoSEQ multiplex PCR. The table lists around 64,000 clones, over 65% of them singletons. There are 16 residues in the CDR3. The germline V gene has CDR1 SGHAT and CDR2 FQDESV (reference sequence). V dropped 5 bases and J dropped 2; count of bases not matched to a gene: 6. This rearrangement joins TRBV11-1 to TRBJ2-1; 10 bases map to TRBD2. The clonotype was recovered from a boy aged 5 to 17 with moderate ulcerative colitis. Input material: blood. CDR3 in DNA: TGTGCCAGCAGCGCAACCGGGACTAGCGCCTACAATGAGCAGTTCTTC. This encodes CASSATGTSAYNEQFF.